This TCR beta chain was retrieved from a study of tumor and adjacent non-tumor tissue in lung cancer. Study overall: Histology: about twelve adenocarcinoma, a couple of squamous cell carcinoma, 1 small cell lung cancer. Samples averaged around 4.2 million productive TCRbeta reads each.

Remarks on this clonotype: Its target is unknown. Since the CDR3 does not end with the conserved phenylalanine or tryptophan, this likely comes from a read error.

Study-wide findings and caveats: Shorter survival was associated with higher TCR diversity in tumors. TCR diversity was significantly greater in tumor than normal lung tissue.

RNA was extracted from bulk tissue without any cell sorting. TCRbeta libraries were built with three rounds of nested PCR, modified from ARM-PCR. From the multiplex PCR reads, TCRdb called clonotypes with MiXCR, one entry per CDR3 protein. The sample has over 110,000 distinct CDR3 sequences, 60% to 70% seen once; the top ten hold 15% to 20%. This TCR was recovered from a man aged 55 to 70 with small cell lung cancer. Source material: lung tumor tissue.

The CDR3 loop is CATSRGLANTGELFY. DNA for the CDR3: TGTGCCACCAGCAGAGGGCTAGCGAACACCGGGGAGCTGTTTTAT. The V and J genes are TRBV15 and TRBJ2-2; D gene ambiguous. The V end was cut by 1 base, the J end by 0 bases, with 6 bases between. The germline V gene has CDR1 LNHNV and CDR2 YYDKDF (reference sequence). This CDR3 is 15 amino acids long.